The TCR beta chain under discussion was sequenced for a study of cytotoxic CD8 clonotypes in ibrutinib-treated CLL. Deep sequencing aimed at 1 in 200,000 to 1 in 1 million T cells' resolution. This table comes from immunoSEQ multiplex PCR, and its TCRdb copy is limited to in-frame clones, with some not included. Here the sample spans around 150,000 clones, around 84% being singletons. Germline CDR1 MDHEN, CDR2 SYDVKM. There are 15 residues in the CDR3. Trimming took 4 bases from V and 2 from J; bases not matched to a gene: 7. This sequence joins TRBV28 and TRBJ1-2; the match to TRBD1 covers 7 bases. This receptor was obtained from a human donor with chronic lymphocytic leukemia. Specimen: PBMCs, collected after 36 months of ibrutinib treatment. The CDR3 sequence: CASSSGTASNYGYTF. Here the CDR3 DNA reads TGTGCCAGCAGTTCCGGGACAGCGTCAAACTATGGCTACACCTTC.